The T cell receptor beta chain described here comes from a study of beta chain features in type 1 diabetes. The entirety of the isolated RNA underwent reverse transcription, so expressed TCRB transcripts were sequenced. Some clones are missing from TCRdb's copy, which holds only in-frame ones; the method was immunoSEQ multiplex PCR. The table lists 130,000 to 150,000 clones, about 44% of them singletons. In germline, CDR1 is LGHNT, CDR2 FRNRAP. V lost 6 bases, J lost 7 bases, and 13 bases lay in between. The CDR3 sequence is 12 residues long. Sorted cells reached over 95% purity in every population. Sequencing input: Tregs from blood. This clonotype originated in a man younger than 30 in good health. The chain links TRBV12-5 to TRBJ2-7; TRBD1 might be the D (7 bases). CDR3 sequence: CASGPQGGEQYF. DNA of the CDR3: TGTGCTAGTGGACCGCAGGGGGGAGAGCAGTACTTC.